Presented here are 28 T cell receptor beta chains from one specimen sequenced in a study of Graves' ophthalmopathy and Graves' hyperthyroidism. RNA transcripts were the template, and TCR beta CDR3 regions were amplified from them. HTBI-primed first-round RT-PCR preceded second-round multiplex PCR. TCRdb independently ran MiXCR on the multiplex PCR reads; one entry per CDR3 protein. The table shows some 390,000 distinct CDR3 sequences, with approximately 16% occurring only once. Sample: peripheral blood. The receptors shown here come from a woman younger than 30 with Graves' ophthalmopathy.

This clonotype appeared many times. This sequence joins TRBV6-2 or TRBV6-3 and TRBJ2-7; no clear D gene. The CDR3 loop spans 16 amino acids. Germline V gene data show CDR1 as MNHEY and CDR2 as SVGEGT. V lost 2 bases and J 4 bases, leaving 18 bases between the germline ends. DNA of the CDR3: TGTGCCAGCAGTTACGGAGACGAGCACTTCCCATACGAGCAGTACTTC. Amino acid sequence: CASSYGDEHFPYEQYF.

Many counts were recorded for this clonotype. V usage is TRBV28 and J usage is TRBJ2-1; TRBD2 might be the D (6 bases). The germline V gene encodes CDR1 MDHEN and CDR2 SYDVKM. Trimming removed 5 bases from V and 0 bases from J, with 14 bases in between. This CDR3 is 16 amino acids long. In DNA, the CDR3 is TGTGCCAGCAGTCTAAGTTCGCGGGGCTCCTACAATGAGCAGTTCTTC. It encodes CASSLSSRGSYNEQFF.

In this sample, this clonotype turned up many times. V gene TRBV12-3 or TRBV12-4 combines with J gene TRBJ2-4; TRBD2 matches at 7 bases. With 1 base clipped from V and 8 bases from J, the junction kept 17 bases outside the gene matches. The CDR3 contains 18 residues. The CDR3 DNA reads TGTGCCAGCAGTTTAGGAACGGGACTACCAAAGCGGGGATACATTCAGTACTTC. It translates to CASSLGTGLPKRGYIQYF.

This clonotype was detected ten times or more. The V gene is TRBV7-9, the J gene TRBJ1-6, with no clear D. The CDR3 runs to 15 residues. Per the germline V gene, CDR1 is SEHNR and CDR2 is FQNEAQ (reference sequence). With 3 bases removed from V and 1 base from J, the gap between germline ends came to 7 bases. The CDR3, as DNA: TGTGCCAGCAGCTTGCCCGCGTCCTATAATTCACCCCTCCACTTT. The encoded protein is CASSLPASYNSPLHF.

This clonotype was detected ten times or more. The genes are TRBV6-5 and TRBJ1-1; D unclear. V was cut by 2 bases and J by 0 bases, with 10 bases left in between. This CDR3 has 15 residues. Germline CDR1 MNHEY, CDR2 SVGAGI. The DNA for the CDR3 is TGTGCCAGCAGTTACGGGGTGGGAATGAACACTGAAGCTTTCTTT. Protein: CASSYGVGMNTEAFF.

This clonotype occurred many times. V is TRBV29-1 and J is TRBJ2-7, with a possible D match to TRBD1 (8 bases). Germline CDR1 and CDR2: SQVTM and ANQGSEA. V was clipped by 0 bases and J by 7 bases, with 16 bases between them. The CDR3 spans 14 residues. Here the CDR3 reads CSVEDRTGGGEQYF. The CDR3 nucleotides are TGCAGCGTTGAAGATCGTACAGGGGGGGGAGAGCAGTACTTC.

This clonotype was recorded many times. The V gene is TRBV7-2, the J gene TRBJ1-6; D uncertain. The CDR3 runs 14 residues. The V and J ends lost 5 bases and 7 bases respectively, with 12 bases between them. Germline lookup yields CDR1 SGHTA and CDR2 FQGNSA. CDR3 protein: CASSPRERNSPLHF. DNA for the CDR3: TGTGCCAGCAGCCCCCGGGAAAGGAATTCACCCCTCCACTTT.

This clonotype was detected ten times or more. The chain recombines TRBV20-1 with TRBJ2-2, with D hard to call. CDR3 length equals 13 residues. V lost 0 bases, J lost 7 bases, and 9 bases lay in between. Germline CDR1 is DFQATT and CDR2 is SNEGSKA (reference sequence). The CDR3 loop is CSARDWGDGELFF. The CDR3 nucleotides read TGCAGTGCTAGAGATTGGGGTGACGGGGAGCTGTTTTTT.

The table lists this clonotype with many counts. The rearrangement uses TRBV6-2 or TRBV6-3 and TRBJ2-2, with D possibly matching TRBD2 (6 bases). CDR1 and CDR2 (germline): MNHEY, SVGEGT. The CDR3 is 14 amino acids. Trimming removed 5 bases at V and 6 bases at J, with 13 bases between. CDR3 bases: TGTGCCAGCAGTCATATAGCGGCGGCCGGGGAGCTGTTTTTT. Its translation: CASSHIAAAGELFF.

The chain recombines TRBV6-1 with TRBJ1-1; possible D gene TRBD1, 5 bases. The CDR3 consists of 14 residues. Trimming removed 7 bases from V and 3 bases from J, with 15 bases in between. Germline lookup yields CDR1 MNHNS and CDR2 SASEGT. The CDR3 spells CASIAQDPDTEAFF. In DNA form, the CDR3 reads TGTGCCAGCATCGCACAGGACCCAGACACTGAAGCTTTCTTT.

This clonotype has only a few counts. The V and J genes are TRBV6-4 and TRBJ2-5, with D perhaps matching TRBD2 (5 bases). The CDR3 extends over 13 amino acids. Looked up from germline, CDR1 is MRHNA and CDR2 is SNTAGT. V was shortened by 6 bases and J by 9 bases, with 17 bases between the two germline ends. The CDR3 DNA follows: TGTGCCAGCAGGCAGAGTGGGGTCGGGGCCCAGTACTTC. It translates to CASRQSGVGAQYF.

The chain carries TRBV7-3 and TRBJ1-6; D may be TRBD1 (6 bases). With 5 bases removed from V and 4 bases from J, the gap between germline ends came to 9 bases. CDR3 length: 14 amino acids. Germline V CDR1 and CDR2: SGHTA, FQGTGA. This CDR3 reads CASSKGQYNSPLHF. For the CDR3, the DNA is TGTGCCAGCAGCAAAGGACAGTATAATTCACCCCTCCACTTT.

This clonotype was recorded at least ten times. This chain joins TRBV6-1 and TRBJ1-1, with 7 bases aligning to TRBD1. The V segment lost 7 bases and the J segment 5 bases; nucleotides outside the gene matches: 13. Germline assignment: CDR1 MNHNS and CDR2 SASEGT. CDR3 size: 15 residues. CDR3 residues: CASILNRGLGTEAFF. The CDR3 DNA sequence: TGTGCCAGCATCCTTAACAGGGGCCTGGGGACTGAAGCTTTCTTT.

This clonotype was observed at least ten times. The J gene is TRBJ2-7, the V gene TRBV12-3 or TRBV12-4; 8 nucleotides line up with TRBD1. V lost 4 bases to trimming and J lost 2 bases; unmatched junction nucleotides: 7. This CDR3 region has 15 residues. For the CDR3, the DNA is TGTGCCAGCAGTTCCGCTGACAGGGGCGCCTACGAGCAGTACTTC. Encoded protein: CASSSADRGAYEQYF.

J is TRBJ1-5 and V is TRBV20-1; 7 positions agree with TRBD1. CDR1 and CDR2 from the germline V gene are DFQATT and SNEGSKA (reference sequence). The CDR3 has 16 residues. With 3 bases clipped from V and 6 bases from J, the junction kept 14 bases outside the gene matches. CDR3 residues: CSASSFNRGRSQPQHF. The CDR3 DNA reads as TGCAGTGCTAGCTCTTTTAACAGGGGTAGGAGTCAGCCCCAGCATTTT.

This clonotype has a count of ten or more. The chain has TRBV11-1 and TRBJ1-1; D remains ambiguous. The CDR3 sequence is 14 residues long. V lost 1 base and J 6 bases, leaving 12 bases between the germline ends. Germline V gene lookup returns CDR1 SGHAT and CDR2 FQDESV (reference sequence). CDR3 bases: TGTGCCAGCAGCTTAGTTTCCGCTCAGGCTGAAGCTTTCTTT. As protein: CASSLVSAQAEAFF.

Ten or more counts support this clonotype. The V gene is TRBV12-3 or TRBV12-4, the J gene TRBJ1-5; D remains unclear. The CDR3 has 15 residues. V was shortened by 8 bases and J by 3 bases, with 17 bases between the two germline ends. The CDR3 protein is CASALDRVLNQPQHF. CDR3 in DNA: TGTGCCAGCGCCCTGGATAGGGTTCTCAATCAGCCCCAGCATTTT.

A single count supports this clonotype. The gene calls are TRBV6-2 or TRBV6-3 and TRBJ1-1; TRBD1 is a possible D gene (5 bases). Germline V gene data show CDR1 as MNHEY and CDR2 as SVGEGT. This CDR3 comprises 12 residues. V lost 4 bases, J lost 11 bases, and 14 bases lay in between. The CDR3 sequence is CASSFQGLGAFF. CDR3 in DNA: TGTGCCAGCAGTTTCCAGGGCCTGGGGGCTTTCTTT.

This clonotype came up many times. V gene TRBV7-9 combines with J gene TRBJ1-1; tentatively, D is TRBD1 (6 bases). Germline V lookup: CDR1 SEHNR, CDR2 FQNEAQ (reference sequence). The V end lost 6 bases, the J end lost 0 bases, and 14 bases lay between the germline ends. This CDR3 is 15 amino acids long. CDR3 DNA sequence: TGTGCCAGCAGTCCACTCGGACAGTTGAACACTGAAGCTTTCTTT. It translates to CASSPLGQLNTEAFF.

This clonotype came up many times. V is TRBV28 and J is TRBJ2-7; D assignment may be TRBD1 or TRBD2 (5 bases each). Trimming cost V 1 base and J 2 bases, with 15 bases left between them. Germline assignment: CDR1 MDHEN and CDR2 SYDVKM. The CDR3 contains 16 residues. CDR3 nucleotide sequence: TGTGCCAGCAGTTTATCGCTGGGCGAGGGACCCTACGAGCAGTACTTC. It specifies CASSLSLGEGPYEQYF.

This clonotype was counted at least ten times. The J gene is TRBJ1-2, the V gene TRBV6-5; D unresolved. Germline V gene lookup returns CDR1 MNHEY and CDR2 SVGAGI. The CDR3 extends over 13 amino acids. V lost 4 bases and J lost 2, with 8 bases in between. This CDR3 is CASSFDGNYGYTF. As DNA, the CDR3 is TGTGCCAGCAGTTTCGACGGGAACTATGGCTACACCTTC.

The rearrangement joins TRBV24-1 to TRBJ2-5, with D perhaps TRBD2 (5 bases). Germline V gene sequence: CDR1 KGHDR, CDR2 SFDVKD. The CDR3 has 13 residues. V dropped 4 bases and J dropped 6 bases, with 11 bases sitting between them. CDR3 sequence: CATSDVAMQTQYF. The CDR3, as DNA: TGTGCCACCAGTGACGTAGCGATGCAGACCCAGTACTTC.

This clonotype was seen many times. Compared with germline, one end of the junction differs, possibly owing to a read error. V and J are TRBV7-9 and TRBJ2-7; 7 nucleotides align to TRBD1. This CDR3 spans 14 amino acids. The germline gives CDR1 SEHNR, CDR2 FQNEAQ (reference sequence). CDR3: CASSLAGTVYEQYF. The DNA of the CDR3 is TGTGCCAGCAGCCTAGCCGGGACAGTCTACGAGCAGTACTTC. Variable domain in full (rest from reference TRBV7-9 and TRBJ2-7): DTGVSQNPRHKITKRGQNVTFRCDPISEHNRLYWYRQTLGQGPEFLTYFQNEAQLEKSRLLSDRFSAERPKGSFSTLEIQRTEQGDSAMYLCASSLAGTVYEQYFGPGTRLTVT.

This clonotype showed up many times. This chain uses TRBV30 with TRBJ1-1, with a possible D match to TRBD1 (6 bases). Germline lookup yields CDR1 GTSNPN and CDR2 SVGIG (reference sequence). V shed 4 bases and J shed 4 bases, with 10 bases lying between them. The CDR3 sequence is 12 residues long. This chain's CDR3 is CAWTTGPTEAFF. CDR3 DNA: TGTGCCTGGACTACAGGGCCCACTGAAGCTTTCTTT.

In the case of this clonotype: Germline and junction disagree at one end, which may indicate a read error. The chain combines TRBV7-2 with TRBJ2-5, with 10 bases aligning to TRBD2. This CDR3 spans 17 amino acids. Germline CDR1 is SGHTA and CDR2 is FQGNSA. The CDR3 protein is CARSLAPWTSGQETQYF. The CDR3 region has the DNA TGTGCCAGGAGCTTAGCCCCCTGGACTAGCGGCCAAGAGACCCAGTACTTC.

This clonotype was counted ten times or more. The chain joins TRBV5-1 to TRBJ2-7; TRBD1 agrees at 9 bases. V shed 7 bases, J shed 2 bases, and the junction held 7 bases outside the gene matches. Germline V gives CDR1 SGHRS, CDR2 YFSETQ. This CDR3 has 14 residues. CDR3 residues: CASGDRGVTYEQYF. As DNA, the CDR3 is TGCGCCAGCGGAGACAGGGGGGTTACCTACGAGCAGTACTTC. Full variable domain (remainder filled in from reference TRBV5-1 and TRBJ2-7): KAGVTQTPRYLIKTRGQQVTLSCSPISGHRSVSWYQQTPGQGLQFLFEYFSETQRNKGNFPGRFSGRQFSNSRSEMNVSTLELGDSALYLCASGDRGVTYEQYFGPGTRLTVT.

V is TRBV15 and J is TRBJ2-7; 7 bases agree with TRBD1. The CDR3 totals 15 residues. The germline gives CDR1 LNHNV, CDR2 YYDKDF (reference sequence). V lost 3 bases, J lost 5 bases, and 10 bases stayed unmatched. CDR3 DNA sequence: TGTGCCACCAGCAGCACCCCGGGACAGATAAACGAGCAGTACTTC. It encodes CATSSTPGQINEQYF.

Many counts were recorded for this clonotype. V and J are TRBV7-2 and TRBJ1-1; TRBD1 might be the D (6 bases). CDR3 length equals 14 residues. Trimming removed 1 base at V and 6 bases at J, with 12 bases between. The germline CDR1 and CDR2 sequences are SGHTA and FQGNSA. CDR3 bases: TGTGCCAGCAGCTTAGAGCCCCGGGGGCCTGAAGCTTTCTTT. This encodes CASSLEPRGPEAFF.